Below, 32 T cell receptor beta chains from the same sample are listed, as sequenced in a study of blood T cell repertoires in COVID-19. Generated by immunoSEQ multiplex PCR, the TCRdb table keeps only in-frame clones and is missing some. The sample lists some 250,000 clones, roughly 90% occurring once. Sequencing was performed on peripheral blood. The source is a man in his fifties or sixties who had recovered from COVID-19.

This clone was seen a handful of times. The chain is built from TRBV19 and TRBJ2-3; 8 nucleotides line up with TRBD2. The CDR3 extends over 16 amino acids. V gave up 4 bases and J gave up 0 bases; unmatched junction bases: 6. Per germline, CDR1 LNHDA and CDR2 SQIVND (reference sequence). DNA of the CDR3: TGTGCCAGTAGTAACCAACTAGCGGCTAGCACAGATACGCAGTATTTT. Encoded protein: CASSNQLAASTDTQYF.

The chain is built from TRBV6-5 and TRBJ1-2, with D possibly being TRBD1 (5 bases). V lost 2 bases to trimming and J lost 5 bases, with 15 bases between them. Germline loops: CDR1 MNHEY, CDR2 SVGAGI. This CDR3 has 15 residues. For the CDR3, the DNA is TGTGCCAGCAGTTACGCGGGGACCTCTCGGTATGGCTACACCTTC. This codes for CASSYAGTSRYGYTF.

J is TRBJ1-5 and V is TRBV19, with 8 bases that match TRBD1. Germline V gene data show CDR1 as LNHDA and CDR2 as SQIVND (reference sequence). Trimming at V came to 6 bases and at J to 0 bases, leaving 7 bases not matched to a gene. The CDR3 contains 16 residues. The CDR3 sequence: CASSGDRGNSNQPQHF. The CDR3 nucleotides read TGTGCCAGTAGCGGCGACAGGGGCAATAGCAATCAGCCCCAGCATTTT.

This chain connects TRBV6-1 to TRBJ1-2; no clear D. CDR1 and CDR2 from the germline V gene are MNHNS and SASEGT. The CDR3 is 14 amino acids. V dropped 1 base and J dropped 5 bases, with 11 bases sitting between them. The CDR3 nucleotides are TGTGCCAGCAGTGAAGGCCCCGGGATATATGGCTACACCTTC. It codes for CASSEGPGIYGYTF.

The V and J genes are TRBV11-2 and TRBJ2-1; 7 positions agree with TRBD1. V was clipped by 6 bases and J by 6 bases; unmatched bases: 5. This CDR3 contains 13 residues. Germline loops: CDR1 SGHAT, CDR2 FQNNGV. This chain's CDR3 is CASRESGGNEQFF. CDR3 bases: TGTGCCAGCAGAGAATCAGGGGGCAATGAGCAGTTCTTC.

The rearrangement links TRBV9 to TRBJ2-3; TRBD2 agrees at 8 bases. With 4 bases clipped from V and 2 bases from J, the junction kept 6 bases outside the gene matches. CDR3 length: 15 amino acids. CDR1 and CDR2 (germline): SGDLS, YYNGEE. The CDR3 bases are TGTGCCAGCAGCAAACTAGCGGTACTCACAGATACGCAGTATTTT. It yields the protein CASSKLAVLTDTQYF.

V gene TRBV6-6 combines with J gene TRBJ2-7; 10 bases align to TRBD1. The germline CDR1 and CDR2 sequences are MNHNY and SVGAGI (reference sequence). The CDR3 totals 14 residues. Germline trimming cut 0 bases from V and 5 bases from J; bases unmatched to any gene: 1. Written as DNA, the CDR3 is TGTGCCAGCAGTTACTCGACAGGGGGCCACGAGCAGTACTTC. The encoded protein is CASSYSTGGHEQYF.

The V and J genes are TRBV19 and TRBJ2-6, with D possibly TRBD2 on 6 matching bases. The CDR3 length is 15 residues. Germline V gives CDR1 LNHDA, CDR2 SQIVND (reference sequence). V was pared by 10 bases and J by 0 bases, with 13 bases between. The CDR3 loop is CATLGGNSGANVLTF. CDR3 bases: TGTGCCACTCTGGGGGGTAACTCTGGGGCCAACGTCCTGACTTTC.

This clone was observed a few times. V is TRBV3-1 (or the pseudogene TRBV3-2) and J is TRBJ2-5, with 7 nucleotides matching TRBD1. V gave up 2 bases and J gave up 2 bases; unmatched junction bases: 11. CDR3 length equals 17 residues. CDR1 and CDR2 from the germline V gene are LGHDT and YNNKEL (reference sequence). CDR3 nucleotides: TGTGCCAGCAGCCAATATGGGCACAGGGGCTCACAAGAGACCCAGTACTTC. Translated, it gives CASSQYGHRGSQETQYF.

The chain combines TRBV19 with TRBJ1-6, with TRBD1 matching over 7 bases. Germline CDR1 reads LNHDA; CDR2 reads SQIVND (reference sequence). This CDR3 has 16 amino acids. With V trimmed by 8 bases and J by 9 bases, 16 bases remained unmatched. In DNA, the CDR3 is TGTGCCAGTTCACGAGGGACAGTTGAGATCCTTTCACCCCTCCACTTT. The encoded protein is CASSRGTVEILSPLHF.

The CDR3 DNA reads TGCAGTGCTAGTCAGGGGCAGGGGTATGCAGATACGCAGTATTTT. Residues: CSASQGQGYADTQYF. The chain recombines TRBV20-1 with TRBJ2-3; D may be TRBD1 (6 bases). Trimming stripped 3 bases from V and 4 bases from J, with 17 bases between. Germline-derived CDR1 and CDR2 are DFQATT and SNEGSKA (reference sequence). The CDR3 length is 15 residues.

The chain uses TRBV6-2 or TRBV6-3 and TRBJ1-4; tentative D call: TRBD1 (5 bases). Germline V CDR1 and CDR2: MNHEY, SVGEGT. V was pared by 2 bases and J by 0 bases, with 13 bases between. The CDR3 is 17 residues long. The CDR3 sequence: CASSYPSYRSTNEKLFF. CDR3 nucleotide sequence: TGTGCCAGCAGTTACCCCTCCTACAGGTCAACTAATGAAAAACTGTTTTTT.

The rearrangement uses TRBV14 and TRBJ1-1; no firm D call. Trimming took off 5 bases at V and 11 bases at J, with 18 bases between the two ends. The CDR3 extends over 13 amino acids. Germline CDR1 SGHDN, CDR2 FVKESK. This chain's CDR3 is CASSVHRRSWAFF. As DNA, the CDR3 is TGTGCCAGCAGCGTACACCGTCGCTCTTGGGCTTTCTTT.

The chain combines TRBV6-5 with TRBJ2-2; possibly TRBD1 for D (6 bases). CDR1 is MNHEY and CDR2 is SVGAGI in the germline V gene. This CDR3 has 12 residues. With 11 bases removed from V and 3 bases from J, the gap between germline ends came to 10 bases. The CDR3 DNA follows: TGTGCCGGATACAGGGACACCGGGGAGCTGTTTTTT. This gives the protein CAGYRDTGELFF.

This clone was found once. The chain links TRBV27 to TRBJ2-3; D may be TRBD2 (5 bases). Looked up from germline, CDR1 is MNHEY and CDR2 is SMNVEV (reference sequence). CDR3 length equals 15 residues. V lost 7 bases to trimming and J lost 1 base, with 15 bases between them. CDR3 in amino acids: CASNSRGRGTDTQYF. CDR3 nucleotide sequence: TGTGCCAGCAACTCCCGGGGAAGGGGCACAGATACGCAGTATTTT.

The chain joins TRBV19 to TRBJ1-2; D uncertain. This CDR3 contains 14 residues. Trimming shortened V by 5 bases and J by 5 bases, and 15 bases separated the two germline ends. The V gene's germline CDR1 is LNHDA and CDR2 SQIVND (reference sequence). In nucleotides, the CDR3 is TGTGCCAGTAGTCCCGGGCGGAGGTTATATGGCTACACCTTC. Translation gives CASSPGRRLYGYTF.

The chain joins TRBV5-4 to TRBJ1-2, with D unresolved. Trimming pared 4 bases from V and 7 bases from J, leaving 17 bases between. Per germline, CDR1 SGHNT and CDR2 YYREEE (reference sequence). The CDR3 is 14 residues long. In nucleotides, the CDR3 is TGTGCCAGCAGCCCTGGCCAGGTCCTTACTGGCTACACCTTC. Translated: CASSPGQVLTGYTF.

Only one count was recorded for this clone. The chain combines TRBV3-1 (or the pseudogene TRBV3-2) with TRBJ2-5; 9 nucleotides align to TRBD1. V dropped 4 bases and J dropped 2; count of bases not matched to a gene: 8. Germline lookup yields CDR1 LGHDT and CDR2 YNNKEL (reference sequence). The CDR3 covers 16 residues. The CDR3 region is CASSLNPGQGQETQYF. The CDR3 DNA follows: TGTGCCAGCAGCCTAAACCCGGGACAGGGACAAGAGACCCAGTACTTC.

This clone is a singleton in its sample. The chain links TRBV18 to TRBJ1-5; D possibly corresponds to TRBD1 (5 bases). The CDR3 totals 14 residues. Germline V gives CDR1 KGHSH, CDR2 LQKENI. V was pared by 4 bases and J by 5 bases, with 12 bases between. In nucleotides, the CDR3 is TGTGCCAGCTCACGGGGCCATAGGGATCAGCCCCAGCATTTT. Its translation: CASSRGHRDQPQHF.

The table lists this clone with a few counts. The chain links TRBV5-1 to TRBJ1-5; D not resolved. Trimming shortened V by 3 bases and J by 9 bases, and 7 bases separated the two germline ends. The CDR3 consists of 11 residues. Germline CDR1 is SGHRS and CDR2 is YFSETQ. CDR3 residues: CASSSEVPQHF. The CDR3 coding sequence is TGCGCCAGCAGCTCGGAGGTGCCCCAGCATTTT.

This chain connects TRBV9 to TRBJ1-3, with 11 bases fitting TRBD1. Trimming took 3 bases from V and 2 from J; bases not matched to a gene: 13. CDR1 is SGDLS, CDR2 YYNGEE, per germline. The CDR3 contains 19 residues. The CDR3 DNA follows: TGTGCCAGCAGCGGATCCCGGGACAGGGGGACTATAGCTGGAAACACCATATATTTT. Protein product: CASSGSRDRGTIAGNTIYF.

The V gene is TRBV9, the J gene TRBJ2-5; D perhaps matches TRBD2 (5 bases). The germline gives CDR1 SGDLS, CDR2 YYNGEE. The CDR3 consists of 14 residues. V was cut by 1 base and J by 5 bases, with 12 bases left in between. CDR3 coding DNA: TGTGCCAGCAGCGTAACGGCCCGAGGGGAGACCCAGTACTTC. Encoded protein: CASSVTARGETQYF.

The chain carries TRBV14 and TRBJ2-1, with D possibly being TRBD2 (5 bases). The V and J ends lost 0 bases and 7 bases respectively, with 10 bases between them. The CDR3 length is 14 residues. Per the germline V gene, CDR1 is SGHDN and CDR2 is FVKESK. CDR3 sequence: CASSQESLANEQFF. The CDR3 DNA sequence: TGTGCCAGCAGCCAAGAATCCTTAGCGAATGAGCAGTTCTTC.

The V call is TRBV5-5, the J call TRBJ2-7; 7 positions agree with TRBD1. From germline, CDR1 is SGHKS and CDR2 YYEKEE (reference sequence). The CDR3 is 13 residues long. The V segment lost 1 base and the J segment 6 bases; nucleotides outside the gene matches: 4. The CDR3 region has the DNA TGTGCCAGCAGCTTGCGCTGGACAGGCGAGCAGTACTTC. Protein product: CASSLRWTGEQYF.

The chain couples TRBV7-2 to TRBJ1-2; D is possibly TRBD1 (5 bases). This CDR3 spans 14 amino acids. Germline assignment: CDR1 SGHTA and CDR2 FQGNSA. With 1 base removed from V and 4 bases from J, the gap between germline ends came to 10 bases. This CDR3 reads CASSLGDSIYGYTF. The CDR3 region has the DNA TGTGCCAGCAGCTTAGGAGACAGTATCTATGGCTACACCTTC.

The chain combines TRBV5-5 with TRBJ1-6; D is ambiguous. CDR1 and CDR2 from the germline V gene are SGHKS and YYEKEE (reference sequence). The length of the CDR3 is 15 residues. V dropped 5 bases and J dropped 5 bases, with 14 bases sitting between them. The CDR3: CASSAGWPDNSPLHF. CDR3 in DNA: TGTGCCAGCAGTGCCGGGTGGCCGGATAATTCACCCCTCCACTTT.

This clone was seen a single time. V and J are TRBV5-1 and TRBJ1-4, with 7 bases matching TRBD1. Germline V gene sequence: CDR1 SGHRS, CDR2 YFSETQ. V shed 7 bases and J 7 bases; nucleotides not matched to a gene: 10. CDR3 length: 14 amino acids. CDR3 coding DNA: TGCGCCAGCTCCCAACAGGGGACGGGTGAAAAACTGTTTTTT. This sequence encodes CASSQQGTGEKLFF. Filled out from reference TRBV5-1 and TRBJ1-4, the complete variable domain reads KAGVTQTPRYLIKTRGQQVTLSCSPISGHRSVSWYQQTPGQGLQFLFEYFSETQRNKGNFPGRFSGRQFSNSRSEMNVSTLELGDSALYLCASSQQGTGEKLFFGSGTQLSVL.

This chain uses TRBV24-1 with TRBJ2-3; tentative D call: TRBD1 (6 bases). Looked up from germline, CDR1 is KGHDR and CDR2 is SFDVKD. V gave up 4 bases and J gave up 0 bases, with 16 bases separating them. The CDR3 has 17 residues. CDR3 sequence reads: CATSDLDSPTSTDTQYF. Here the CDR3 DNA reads TGTGCCACCAGTGACCTGGACAGCCCCACCAGCACAGATACGCAGTATTTT.

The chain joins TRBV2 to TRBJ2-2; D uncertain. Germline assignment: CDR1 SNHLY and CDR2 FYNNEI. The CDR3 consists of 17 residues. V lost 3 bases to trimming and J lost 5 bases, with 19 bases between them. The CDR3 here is CASSEPDSLIRTGELFF. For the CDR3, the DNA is TGTGCCAGCAGTGAGCCCGACTCCCTGATTCGGACCGGGGAGCTGTTTTTT.

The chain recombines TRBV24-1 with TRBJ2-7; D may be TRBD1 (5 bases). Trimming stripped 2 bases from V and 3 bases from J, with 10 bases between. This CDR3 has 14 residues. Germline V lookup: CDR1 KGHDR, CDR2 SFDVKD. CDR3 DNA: TGTGCCACCAGTGATTCTGGGGCCCTCTACGAGCAGTACTTC. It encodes CATSDSGALYEQYF.

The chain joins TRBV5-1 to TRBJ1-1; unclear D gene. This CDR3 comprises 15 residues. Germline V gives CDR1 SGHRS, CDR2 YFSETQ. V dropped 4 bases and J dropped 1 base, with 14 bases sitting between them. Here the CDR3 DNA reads TGCGCCAGCAGCCGTAACAGTCCCCCGAACACTGAAGCTTTCTTT. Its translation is CASSRNSPPNTEAFF.

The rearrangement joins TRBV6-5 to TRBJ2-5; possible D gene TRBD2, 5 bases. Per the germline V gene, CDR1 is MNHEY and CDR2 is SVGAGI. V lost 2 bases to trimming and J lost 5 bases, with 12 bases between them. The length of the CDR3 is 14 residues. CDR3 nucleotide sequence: TGTGCCAGCAGTTACCAGCGGCGGTCGGAGACCCAGTACTTC. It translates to CASSYQRRSETQYF.